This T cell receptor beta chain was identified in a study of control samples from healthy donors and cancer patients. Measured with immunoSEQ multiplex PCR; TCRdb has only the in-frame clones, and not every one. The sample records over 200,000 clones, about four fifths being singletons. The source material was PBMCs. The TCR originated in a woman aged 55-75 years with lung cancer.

The CDR3 reads CASSLAFLDEQFF. In DNA form, the CDR3 reads TGCGCCAGCAGCTTGGCCTTCCTGGATGAGCAGTTCTTC. The chain is built from TRBV5-1 and TRBJ2-1; D is ambiguous. V was cut by 0 bases and J by 8 bases, with 9 bases left in between. The CDR3 is made up of 13 amino acids. The germline V gene encodes CDR1 SGHRS and CDR2 YFSETQ. The whole variable domain, remainder taken from reference TRBV5-1 and TRBJ2-1, is KAGVTQTPRYLIKTRGQQVTLSCSPISGHRSVSWYQQTPGQGLQFLFEYFSETQRNKGNFPGRFSGRQFSNSRSEMNVSTLELGDSALYLCASSLAFLDEQFFGPGTRLTVL.